This T cell receptor beta chain appears in the sequencing data of a study of blood T cell repertoires in COVID-19. Some clones are missing from TCRdb's copy, which holds only in-frame ones; the method was immunoSEQ multiplex PCR. Found here are more than 350,000 clones, about 83% of them singletons; the top ten hold roughly a tenth. This CDR3 contains 16 residues. V shed 8 bases and J 5 bases; nucleotides not matched to a gene: 16. The germline CDR1 and CDR2 sequences are LNHNV and YYDKDF (reference sequence). The sequencing input was PBMCs or T cells enriched from blood (not recorded which). This TCR derives from a woman between 45 and 65 years old who had recovered from COVID-19. The genes are TRBV15 and TRBJ2-3; TRBD2 matches at 7 bases. CDR3 nucleotide sequence: TGTGCCACCCAAAGGAGCGGGGCCCTTAGGGAAGATACGCAGTATTTT. It translates to CATQRSGALREDTQYF. Full variable domain (remainder filled in from reference TRBV15 and TRBJ2-3): DAMVIQNPRYQVTQFGKPVTLSCSQTLNHNVMYWYQQKSSQAPKLLFHYYDKDFNNEADTPDNFQSRRPNTSFCFLDIRSPGLGDTAMYLCATQRSGALREDTQYFGPGTRLTVL.